What follows are 12 T cell receptor beta chains derived from one specimen sequenced in a study of cytomegalovirus exposure and HLA in healthy donors. Produced via immunoSEQ multiplex PCR; TCRdb's table is partial and in-frame only. Seen here are around 150,000 clones, approximately 91% observed once, and the top ten hold 3% to 3.5%. Sequenced input: PBMCs. The receptors shown here come from a young woman in good health and CMV-seropositive.

J is TRBJ2-3 and V is TRBV5-6; 8 bases line up with TRBD1. CDR1 and CDR2 from the germline V gene are SGHDT and YYEEEE. V lost 2 bases to trimming and J lost 2 bases; unmatched junction nucleotides: 4. The CDR3 has 15 residues. For the CDR3, the DNA is TGTGCCAGCAGCTTTTGGACAGGGAACACAGATACGCAGTATTTT. Translation: CASSFWTGNTDTQYF.

The rearrangement links TRBV5-1 to TRBJ2-7, with D possibly matching TRBD1 (5 bases). Trimming left V 0 bases short and J 6 bases short, with 10 bases between. The CDR3 totals 13 residues. Germline V gives CDR1 SGHRS, CDR2 YFSETQ. CDR3 nucleotides: TGCGCCAGCAGCTTGGCTGACAGTACCGAGCAGTACTTC. Its protein is CASSLADSTEQYF.

V gene TRBV30 combines with J gene TRBJ1-4; TRBD1 aligns across 7 bases. Germline V CDR1 and CDR2: GTSNPN, SVGIG (reference sequence). V lost 1 base and J lost 8; bases outside the gene matches: 10. The CDR3 loop spans 15 amino acids. The CDR3 loop is CAWSAGNRGGEKLFF. The DNA of the CDR3 is TGTGCCTGGAGTGCTGGGAACAGGGGAGGAGAAAAACTGTTTTTT.

This chain joins TRBV2 and TRBJ2-7, with 7 bases aligning to TRBD1. The CDR3 covers 14 residues. Germline CDR1 SNHLY, CDR2 FYNNEI. Losses at the gene ends were 5 bases for V and 3 bases for J; bases not matched to a gene: 7. CDR3 in amino acids: CASSSPGGVYEQYF. The CDR3, as DNA: TGTGCCAGCAGTTCCCCAGGGGGTGTCTACGAGCAGTACTTC.

The chain is built from TRBV28 and TRBJ2-3; TRBD2 matches at 14 bases. Trimming at V came to 8 bases and at J to 8 bases, leaving 12 bases not matched to a gene. The CDR3 runs 16 residues. Germline CDR1 and CDR2: MDHEN and SYDVKM. For the CDR3, the DNA is TGTGCCAGCGTCTCCTCGGGACTAGCGGGAGAAGTTACGCAGTATTTT. It codes for CASVSSGLAGEVTQYF.

This clone was seen only once. V gene TRBV9 combines with J gene TRBJ2-5; D is possibly TRBD1 (5 bases). This CDR3 is 14 amino acids long. V lost 4 bases and J 3 bases, leaving 13 bases between the germline ends. The germline V gene encodes CDR1 SGDLS and CDR2 YYNGEE. In DNA form, the CDR3 reads TGTGCCAGCAGCTCGACCTTCAGGGAAGAGACCCAGTACTTC. Protein sequence: CASSSTFREETQYF.

J is TRBJ2-7 and V is TRBV18; TRBD1 aligns across 8 bases. The germline V gene has CDR1 KGHSH and CDR2 LQKENI. This CDR3 has 15 amino acids. The V and J ends lost 2 bases and 6 bases, in that order; junction bases with no gene match: 9. The CDR3 sequence is CASSPSAGGLVEQYF. CDR3 nucleotides: TGTGCCAGCTCACCATCGGCAGGGGGCTTGGTCGAGCAGTACTTC.

This clone was counted between two and nine times. The chain has TRBV2 and TRBJ2-2, with 15 bases aligning to TRBD2. Germline V lookup: CDR1 SNHLY, CDR2 FYNNEI. CDR3 length: 18 residues. J gave up 6 bases and V 6 bases, and 11 bases lay outside the gene matches. In nucleotides, the CDR3 is TGTGCCAGCAGACTTACGGGACTAGCGGGAGGAAACCCCGGGGAGCTGTTTTTT. Translation: CASRLTGLAGGNPGELFF. Combining the CDR3 with reference TRBV2 and TRBJ2-2 gives the whole variable domain EPEVTQTPSHQVTQMGQEVILRCVPISNHLYFYWYRQILGQKVEFLVSFYNNEISEKSEIFDDQFSVERPDGSNFTLKIRSTKLEDSAMYFCASRLTGLAGGNPGELFFGEGSRLTVL.

The table lists this clone with a count of one. J is TRBJ2-7 and V is TRBV11-2; tentatively, D is TRBD1 (5 bases). The CDR3 extends over 14 amino acids. Germline lookup yields CDR1 SGHAT and CDR2 FQNNGV. V was trimmed by 1 base and J by 6 bases, leaving 13 bases between them. The CDR3 DNA reads as TGTGCCAGCAGCTTAGTATTCCAGGGAAGCGAGCAGTACTTC. Amino acids: CASSLVFQGSEQYF.

The CDR3 loop is CASSSLAGGYNEQFF. CDR3 sequence (DNA): TGCGCCAGCAGCTCCCTAGCGGGGGGTTACAATGAGCAGTTCTTC. This chain links TRBV4-1 with TRBJ2-1, with 11 nucleotides matching TRBD2. After removal of 5 bases from V and 4 bases from J, the junction contained 4 bases not matched to a gene. Germline assignment: CDR1 MGHRA and CDR2 YSYEKL. The CDR3 has 15 residues.

This clone was seen a handful of times. The V gene is TRBV6-1, the J gene TRBJ2-7, with 8 bases aligning to TRBD2. Germline V lookup: CDR1 MNHNS, CDR2 SASEGT. The CDR3 loop spans 15 amino acids. V trimming: 5 bases; J trimming: 0 bases; junction bases outside the gene matches: 6. The CDR3 sequence: CASSSQGTSSYEQYF. The CDR3 nucleotides are TGTGCCAGCAGTTCCCAGGGGACTAGCTCCTACGAGCAGTACTTC.

V and J are TRBV6-4 and TRBJ2-3; possible D gene TRBD2, 7 bases. Germline loops: CDR1 MRHNA, CDR2 SNTAGT. The CDR3 length is 16 residues. Trimming stripped 2 bases from V and 1 base from J, with 13 bases between. The DNA of the CDR3 is TGTGCCAGCAGTGACCGGGGGGCGTCCCGCACAGATACGCAGTATTTT. This translates into CASSDRGASRTDTQYF.